This TCR beta chain comes out of a study of blood T cell repertoires in COVID-19. Whole-study context: Samples representing acute and convalescent COVID-19 were sourced from the United States, Italy and Spain.

V shed 4 bases and J 6 bases; nucleotides not matched to a gene: 9. The CDR3 runs 15 residues. Germline CDR1 LGHNA, CDR2 YNFKEQ. Per the authors' pipeline: It was from reference gene primer amplification that nucleated cell counts were estimated. Sequencing used immunoSEQ multiplex PCR; TCRdb keeps in-frame clones, though not all of them. That table supplies the V and J calls and clone size; D and trimming were determined from the DNA. This table has approximately 70,000 clones, about 91% appearing once. A Seattle source enrolled patients during active infection and followed them longitudinally. Sequenced material: peripheral blood. The chain has TRBV4-2 and TRBJ2-7, with 10 bases identical to TRBD2. The TCR comes from a man in his forties with COVID-19, enrolled during active disease. The CDR3 is CASSPGAGGRGEQYF. In DNA, the CDR3 is TGTGCCAGCAGCCCAGGAGCGGGGGGGCGTGGCGAGCAGTACTTC.